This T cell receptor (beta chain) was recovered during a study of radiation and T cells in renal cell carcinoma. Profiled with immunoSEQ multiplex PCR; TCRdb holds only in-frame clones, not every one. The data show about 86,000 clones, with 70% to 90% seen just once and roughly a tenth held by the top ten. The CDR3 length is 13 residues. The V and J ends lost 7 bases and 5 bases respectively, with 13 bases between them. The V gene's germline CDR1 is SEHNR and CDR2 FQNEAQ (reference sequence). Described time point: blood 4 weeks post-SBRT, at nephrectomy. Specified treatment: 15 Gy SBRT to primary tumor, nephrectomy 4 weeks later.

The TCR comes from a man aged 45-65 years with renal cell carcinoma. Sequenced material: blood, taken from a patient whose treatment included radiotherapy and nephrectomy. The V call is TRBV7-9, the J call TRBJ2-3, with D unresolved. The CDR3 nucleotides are TGTGCCAGCACTACCATGGCCGGAGATACGCAGTATTTT. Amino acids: CASTTMAGDTQYF. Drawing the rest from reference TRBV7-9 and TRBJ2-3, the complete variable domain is DTGVSQNPRHKITKRGQNVTFRCDPISEHNRLYWYRQTLGQGPEFLTYFQNEAQLEKSRLLSDRFSAERPKGSFSTLEIQRTEQGDSAMYLCASTTMAGDTQYFGPGTRLTVL.